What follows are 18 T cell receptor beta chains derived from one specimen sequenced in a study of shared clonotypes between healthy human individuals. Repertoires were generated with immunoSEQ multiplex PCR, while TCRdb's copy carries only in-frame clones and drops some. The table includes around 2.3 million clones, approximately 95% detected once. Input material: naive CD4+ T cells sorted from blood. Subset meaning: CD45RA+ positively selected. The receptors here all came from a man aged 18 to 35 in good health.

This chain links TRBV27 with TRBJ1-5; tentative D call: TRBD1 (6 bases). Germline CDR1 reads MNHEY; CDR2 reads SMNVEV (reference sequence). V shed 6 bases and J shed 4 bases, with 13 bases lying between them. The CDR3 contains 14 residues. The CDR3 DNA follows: TGTGCCAGCAGCCTCGACAGGACGAATCAGCCCCAGCATTTT. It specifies CASSLDRTNQPQHF.

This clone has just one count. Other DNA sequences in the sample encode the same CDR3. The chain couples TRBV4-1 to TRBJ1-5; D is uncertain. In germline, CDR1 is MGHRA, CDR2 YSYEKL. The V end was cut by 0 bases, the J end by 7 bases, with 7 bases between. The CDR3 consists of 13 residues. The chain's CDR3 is CASSQDLSQPQHF. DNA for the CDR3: TGCGCCAGCAGCCAAGATCTATCGCAGCCCCAGCATTTT.

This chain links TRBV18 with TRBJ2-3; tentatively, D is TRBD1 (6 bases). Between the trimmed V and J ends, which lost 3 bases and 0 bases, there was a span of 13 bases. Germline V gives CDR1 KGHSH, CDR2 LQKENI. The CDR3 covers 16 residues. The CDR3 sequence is CASSPKGVMSTDTQYF. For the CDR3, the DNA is TGTGCCAGCTCACCGAAGGGGGTGATGAGCACAGATACGCAGTATTTT.

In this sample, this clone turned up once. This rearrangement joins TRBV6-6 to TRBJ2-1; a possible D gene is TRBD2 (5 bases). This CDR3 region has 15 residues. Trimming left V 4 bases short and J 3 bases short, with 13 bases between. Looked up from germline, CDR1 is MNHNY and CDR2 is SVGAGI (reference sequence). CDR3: CASSSYLADYNEQFF. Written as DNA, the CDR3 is TGTGCCAGCAGTTCCTACCTAGCAGACTACAATGAGCAGTTCTTC.

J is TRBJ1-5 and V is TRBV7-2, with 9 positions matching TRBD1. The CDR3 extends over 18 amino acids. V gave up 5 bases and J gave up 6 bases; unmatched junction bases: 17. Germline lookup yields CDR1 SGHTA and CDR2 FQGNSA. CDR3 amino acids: CASSLRTVQGAPGQPQHF. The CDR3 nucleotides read TGTGCCAGCAGCCTTAGGACTGTACAGGGGGCGCCGGGTCAGCCCCAGCATTTT.

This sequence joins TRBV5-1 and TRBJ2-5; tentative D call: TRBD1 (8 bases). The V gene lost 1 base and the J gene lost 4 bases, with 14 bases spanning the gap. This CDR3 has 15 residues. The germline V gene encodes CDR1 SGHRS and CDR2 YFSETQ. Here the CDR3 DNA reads TGCGCCAGCAGCTTGTTGACAGGGGAGGGAGAGACCCAGTACTTC. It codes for CASSLLTGEGETQYF.

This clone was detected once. CDR3 in DNA: TGTGCCAGCAGTGAAAGAGCGGGGGTTTACAATGAGCAGTTCTTC. Protein product: CASSERAGVYNEQFF. The chain employs TRBV2 and TRBJ2-1; 8 bases fit TRBD2. V was pared by 2 bases and J by 4 bases, with 4 bases of the junction left unmatched. Germline-derived CDR1 and CDR2 are SNHLY and FYNNEI. The CDR3 spans 15 residues.

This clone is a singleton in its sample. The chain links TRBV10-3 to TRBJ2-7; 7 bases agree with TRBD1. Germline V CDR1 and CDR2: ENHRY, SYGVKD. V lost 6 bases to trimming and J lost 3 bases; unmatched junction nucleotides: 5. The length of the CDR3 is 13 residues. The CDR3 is CAIRNRQGYEQYF. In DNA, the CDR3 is TGTGCCATCAGAAACCGACAGGGCTACGAGCAGTACTTC.

The DNA for the CDR3 is TGCGCCAGCAGCCAAGGAGAAGGGCGGATAAATGAAAAACTGTTTTTT. Translating it yields CASSQGEGRINEKLFF. This chain links TRBV4-1 with TRBJ1-4; D not resolved. Trimming took 1 base from V and 5 from J, leaving 14 bases between them. Per the germline V gene, CDR1 is MGHRA and CDR2 is YSYEKL. The CDR3 runs to 16 residues.

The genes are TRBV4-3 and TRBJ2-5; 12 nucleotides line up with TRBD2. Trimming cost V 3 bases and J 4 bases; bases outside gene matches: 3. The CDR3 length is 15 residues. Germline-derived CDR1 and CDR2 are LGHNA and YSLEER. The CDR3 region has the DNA TGCGCCAGCAGCCAGCTACTAGCGGGAGGAGAGACCCAGTACTTC. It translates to CASSQLLAGGETQYF.

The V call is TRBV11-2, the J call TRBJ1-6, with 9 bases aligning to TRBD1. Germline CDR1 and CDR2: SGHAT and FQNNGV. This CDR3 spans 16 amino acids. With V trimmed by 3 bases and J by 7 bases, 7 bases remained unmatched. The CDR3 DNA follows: TGTGCCAGCAGCTTTAGACAGGGGGGTGGGAATTCACCCCTCCACTTT. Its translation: CASSFRQGGGNSPLHF.

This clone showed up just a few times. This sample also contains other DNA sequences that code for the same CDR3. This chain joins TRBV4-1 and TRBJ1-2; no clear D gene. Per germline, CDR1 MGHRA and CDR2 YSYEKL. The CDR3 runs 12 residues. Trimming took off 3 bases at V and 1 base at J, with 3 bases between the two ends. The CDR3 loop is CASSQVNYGYTF. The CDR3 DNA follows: TGCGCCAGCAGCCAGGTTAACTATGGCTACACCTTC.

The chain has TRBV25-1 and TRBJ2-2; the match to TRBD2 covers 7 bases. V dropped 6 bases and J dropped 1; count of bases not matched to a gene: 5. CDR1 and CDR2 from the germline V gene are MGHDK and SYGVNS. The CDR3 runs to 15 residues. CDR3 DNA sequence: TGTGCCAGCAGACCCTCTAGCGGGAACACCGGGGAGCTGTTTTTT. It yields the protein CASRPSSGNTGELFF.

In nucleotides, the CDR3 is TGTGCCAGCAGCTTTGGGACTAGCGCCCGGGATGAGCAGTTCTTC. Translating gives CASSFGTSARDEQFF. The V and J genes are TRBV7-9 and TRBJ2-1, with 10 bases lining up with TRBD2. The germline V gene encodes CDR1 SEHNR and CDR2 FQNEAQ (reference sequence). Trimming at V came to 3 bases and at J to 8 bases, leaving 7 bases not matched to a gene. The length of the CDR3 is 15 residues.

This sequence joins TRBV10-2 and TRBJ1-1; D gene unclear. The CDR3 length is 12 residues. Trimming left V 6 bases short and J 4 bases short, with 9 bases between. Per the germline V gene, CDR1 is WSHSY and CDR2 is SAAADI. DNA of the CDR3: TGCGCCAGCAGCTATGACGGCACTGAAGCTTTCTTT. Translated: CASSYDGTEAFF.

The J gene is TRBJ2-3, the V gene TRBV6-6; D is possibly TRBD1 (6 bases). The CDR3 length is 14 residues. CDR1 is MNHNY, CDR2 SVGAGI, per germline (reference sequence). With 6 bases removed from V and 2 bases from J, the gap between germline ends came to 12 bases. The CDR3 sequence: CASRKQGSTDTQYF. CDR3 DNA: TGTGCCAGCAGAAAACAGGGATCCACAGATACGCAGTATTTT.

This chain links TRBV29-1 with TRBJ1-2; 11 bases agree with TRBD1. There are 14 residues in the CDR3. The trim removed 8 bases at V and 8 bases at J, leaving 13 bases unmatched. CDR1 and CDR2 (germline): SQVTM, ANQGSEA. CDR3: CSFSSGTGGRGYTF. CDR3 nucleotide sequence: TGCAGCTTCTCATCGGGGACAGGGGGTCGCGGCTACACCTTC.

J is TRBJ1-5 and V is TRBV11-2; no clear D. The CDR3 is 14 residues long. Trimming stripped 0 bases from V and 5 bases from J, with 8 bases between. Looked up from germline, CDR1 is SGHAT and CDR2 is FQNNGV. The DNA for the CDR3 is TGTGCCAGCAGCTTAGATAACTTTGATCAGCCCCAGCATTTT. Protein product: CASSLDNFDQPQHF.